The TCR beta chain described here comes from a study of blood T cell repertoires in COVID-19. Original handling: Using reference gene primer amplification, nucleated cell counts were estimated. TCRdb's copy holds only in-frame clones and misses some; the assay was immunoSEQ multiplex PCR. V, J and clone size are taken as reported in that table, and D and trimming were inferred from the DNA itself. The sample holds about 150,000 clones, about 89% seen once. Germline CDR1 LNHDA, CDR2 SQIVND (reference sequence). The J segment lost 5 bases and the V segment lost 2 bases, leaving 7 bases of the junction unmatched. This CDR3 comprises 15 residues.

The sequenced sample consisted of peripheral blood. This sequence joins TRBV19 and TRBJ2-7; 9 bases line up with TRBD1. The TCR was taken from a man in his sixties with acute or convalescent COVID-19. CDR3 residues: CASSIFGTGSHEQYF. In DNA form, the CDR3 reads TGTGCCAGTAGTATATTCGGGACAGGGTCCCACGAGCAGTACTTC.